This TCR beta chain appears in the sequencing data of a study of blood T cell repertoires in COVID-19. Per the germline V gene, CDR1 is KGHSH and CDR2 is LQKENI. The CDR3 is made up of 14 amino acids. Trimming at V came to 3 bases and at J to 7 bases, leaving 7 bases not matched to a gene. Here immunoSEQ multiplex PCR was the method, and the copy in TCRdb shows in-frame clones only, minus some. The sample holds about 260,000 clones, roughly 88% seen once. This TCR came from a woman aged 50 to 65 who had recovered from COVID-19. J is TRBJ2-7 and V is TRBV18; 9 bases align to TRBD1. The sequencing sample was made of PBMCs or T cells enriched from blood (not recorded which). As DNA, the CDR3 is TGTGCCAGCTCACCCGGGGACAGGGCAGGGGAGCAGTACTTC. Protein sequence: CASSPGDRAGEQYF.